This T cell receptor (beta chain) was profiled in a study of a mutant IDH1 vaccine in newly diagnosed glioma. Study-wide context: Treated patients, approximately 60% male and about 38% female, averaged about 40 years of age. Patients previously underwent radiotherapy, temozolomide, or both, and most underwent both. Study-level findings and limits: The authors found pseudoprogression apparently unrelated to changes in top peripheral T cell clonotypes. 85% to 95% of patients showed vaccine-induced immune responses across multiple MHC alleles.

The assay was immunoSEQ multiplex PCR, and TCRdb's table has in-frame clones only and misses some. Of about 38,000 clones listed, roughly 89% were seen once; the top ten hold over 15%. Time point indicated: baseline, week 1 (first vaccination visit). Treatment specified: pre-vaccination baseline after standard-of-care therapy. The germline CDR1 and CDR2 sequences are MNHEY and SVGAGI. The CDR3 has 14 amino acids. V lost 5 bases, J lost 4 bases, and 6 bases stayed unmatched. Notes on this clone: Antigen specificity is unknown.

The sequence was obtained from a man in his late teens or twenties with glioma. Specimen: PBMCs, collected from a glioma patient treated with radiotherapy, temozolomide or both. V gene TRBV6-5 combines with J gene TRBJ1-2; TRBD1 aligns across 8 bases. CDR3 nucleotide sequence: TGTGCCAGCAGTCCCCCAGGGGGCGGCTATGGCTACACCTTC. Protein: CASSPPGGGYGYTF.